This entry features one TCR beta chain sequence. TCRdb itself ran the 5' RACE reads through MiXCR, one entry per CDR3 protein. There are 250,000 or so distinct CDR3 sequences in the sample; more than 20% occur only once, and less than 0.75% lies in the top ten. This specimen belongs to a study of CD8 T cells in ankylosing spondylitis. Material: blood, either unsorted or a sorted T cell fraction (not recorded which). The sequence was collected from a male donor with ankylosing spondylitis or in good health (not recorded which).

The CDR3 region has the DNA TGTGCCAGCAGGCCGGGACGGACCTTCCCTTTAAAGCCGGGGGCCAACGTCCTGACTTTC. It yields the protein CASRPGRTFPLKPGANVLTF. The chain links TRBV12-3 or TRBV12-4 to TRBJ2-6; D could derive from TRBD1 or TRBD2 (5 bases each). V was cut by 6 bases and J by 4 bases, with 28 bases left in between. The CDR3 is made up of 20 amino acids.